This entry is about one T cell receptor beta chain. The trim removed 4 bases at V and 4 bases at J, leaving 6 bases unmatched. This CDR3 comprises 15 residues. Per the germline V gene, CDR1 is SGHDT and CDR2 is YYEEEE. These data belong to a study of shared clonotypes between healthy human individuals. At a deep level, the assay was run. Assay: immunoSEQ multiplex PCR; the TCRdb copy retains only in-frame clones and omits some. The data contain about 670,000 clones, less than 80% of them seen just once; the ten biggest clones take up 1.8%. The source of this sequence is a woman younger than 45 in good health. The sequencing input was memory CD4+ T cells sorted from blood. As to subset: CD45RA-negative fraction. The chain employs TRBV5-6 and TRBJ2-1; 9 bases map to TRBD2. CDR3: CASSVTSGIYNEQFF. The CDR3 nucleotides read TGTGCCAGCAGCGTGACTAGCGGTATTTACAATGAGCAGTTCTTC.